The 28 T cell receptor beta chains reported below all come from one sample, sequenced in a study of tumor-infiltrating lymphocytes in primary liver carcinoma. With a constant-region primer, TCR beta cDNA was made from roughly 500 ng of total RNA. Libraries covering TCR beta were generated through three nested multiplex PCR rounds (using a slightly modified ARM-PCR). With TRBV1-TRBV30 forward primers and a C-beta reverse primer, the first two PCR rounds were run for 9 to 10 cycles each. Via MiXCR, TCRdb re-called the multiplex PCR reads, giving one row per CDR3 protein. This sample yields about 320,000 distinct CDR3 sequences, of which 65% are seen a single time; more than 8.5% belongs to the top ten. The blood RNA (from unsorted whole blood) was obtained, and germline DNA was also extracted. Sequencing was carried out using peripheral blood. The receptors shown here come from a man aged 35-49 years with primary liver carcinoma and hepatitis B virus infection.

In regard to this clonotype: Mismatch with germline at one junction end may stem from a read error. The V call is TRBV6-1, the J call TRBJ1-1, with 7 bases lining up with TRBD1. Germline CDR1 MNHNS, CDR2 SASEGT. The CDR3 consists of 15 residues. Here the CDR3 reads CAGSADRDPNTEAFF. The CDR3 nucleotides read TGTGCCGGCAGTGCCGACAGGGACCCGAACACTGAAGCTTTCTTT.

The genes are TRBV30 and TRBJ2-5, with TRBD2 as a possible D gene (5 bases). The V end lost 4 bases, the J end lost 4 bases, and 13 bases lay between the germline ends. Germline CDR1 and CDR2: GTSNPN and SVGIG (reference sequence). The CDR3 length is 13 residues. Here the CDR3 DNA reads TGTGCCTGGAACGCGGCGGGCCCAGAGACCCAGTACTTC. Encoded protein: CAWNAAGPETQYF.

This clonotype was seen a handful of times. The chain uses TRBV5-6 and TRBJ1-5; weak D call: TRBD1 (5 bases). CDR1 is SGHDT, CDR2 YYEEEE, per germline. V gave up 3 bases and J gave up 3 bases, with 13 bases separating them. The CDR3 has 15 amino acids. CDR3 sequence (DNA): TGTGCCAGCAGCTCCCGGGGCGGCCACAATCAGCCCCAGCATTTT. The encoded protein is CASSSRGGHNQPQHF.

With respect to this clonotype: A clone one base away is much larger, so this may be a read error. This CDR3 reads CASSPGLRGNEQFF. The DNA of the CDR3 is TGTGCTAGTAGTCCGGGCCTGAGGGGGAATGAGCAGTTCTTC. V gene TRBV12-5 combines with J gene TRBJ2-1, with D perhaps TRBD1 (6 bases). The ends were cut back, 8 bases at V and 7 bases at J, with 18 bases in the middle. The CDR3 spans 14 residues. Germline values: CDR1 LGHNT, CDR2 FRNRAP.

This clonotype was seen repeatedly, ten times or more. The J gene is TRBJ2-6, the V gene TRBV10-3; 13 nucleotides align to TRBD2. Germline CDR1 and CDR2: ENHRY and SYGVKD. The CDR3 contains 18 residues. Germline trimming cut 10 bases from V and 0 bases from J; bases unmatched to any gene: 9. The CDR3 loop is CATTPGLAGDSGANVLTF. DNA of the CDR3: TGTGCCACCACGCCCGGACTAGCGGGAGACTCTGGGGCCAACGTCCTGACTTTC.

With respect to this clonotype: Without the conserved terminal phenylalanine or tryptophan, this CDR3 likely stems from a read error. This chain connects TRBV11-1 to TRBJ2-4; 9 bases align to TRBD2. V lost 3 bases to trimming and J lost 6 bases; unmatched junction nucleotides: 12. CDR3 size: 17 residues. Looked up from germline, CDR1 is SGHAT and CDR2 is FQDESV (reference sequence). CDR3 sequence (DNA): TGTGCCAGCAGCTTTCCCGGGTCTAGCGGGACCAGAAACATTCAGTACCTC. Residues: CASSFPGSSGTRNIQYL.

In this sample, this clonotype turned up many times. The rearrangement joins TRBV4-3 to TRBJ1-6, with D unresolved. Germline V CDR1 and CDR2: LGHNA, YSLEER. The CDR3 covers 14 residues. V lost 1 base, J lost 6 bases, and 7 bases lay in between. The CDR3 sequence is CASSQGGFNSPLHF. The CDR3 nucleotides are TGCGCCAGCAGCCAAGGGGGATTTAATTCACCCCTCCACTTT.

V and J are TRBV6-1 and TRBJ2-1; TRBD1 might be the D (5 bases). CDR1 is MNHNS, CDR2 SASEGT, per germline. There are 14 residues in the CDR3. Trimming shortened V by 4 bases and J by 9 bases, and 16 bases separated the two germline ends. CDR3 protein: CASSVAWTTSEQFF. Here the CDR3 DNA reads TGTGCCAGCAGTGTGGCCTGGACAACCAGTGAGCAGTTCTTC.

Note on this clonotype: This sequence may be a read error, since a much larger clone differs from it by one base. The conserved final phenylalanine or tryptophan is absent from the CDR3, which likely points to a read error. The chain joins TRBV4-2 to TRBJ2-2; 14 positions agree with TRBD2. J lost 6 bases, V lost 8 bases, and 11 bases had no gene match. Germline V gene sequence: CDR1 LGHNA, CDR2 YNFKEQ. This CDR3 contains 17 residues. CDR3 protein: CASQGTSGSMGAGELFL. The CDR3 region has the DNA TGTGCCAGCCAAGGGACTAGCGGGAGTATGGGGGCCGGGGAGCTGTTTCTT.

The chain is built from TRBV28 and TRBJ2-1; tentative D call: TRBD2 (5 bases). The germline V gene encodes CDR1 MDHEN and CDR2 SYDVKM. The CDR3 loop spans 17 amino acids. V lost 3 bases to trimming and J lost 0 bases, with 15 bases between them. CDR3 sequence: CASSFRSGLISYNEQFF. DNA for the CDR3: TGTGCCAGCAGTTTCCGAAGCGGACTGATCTCCTACAATGAGCAGTTCTTC.

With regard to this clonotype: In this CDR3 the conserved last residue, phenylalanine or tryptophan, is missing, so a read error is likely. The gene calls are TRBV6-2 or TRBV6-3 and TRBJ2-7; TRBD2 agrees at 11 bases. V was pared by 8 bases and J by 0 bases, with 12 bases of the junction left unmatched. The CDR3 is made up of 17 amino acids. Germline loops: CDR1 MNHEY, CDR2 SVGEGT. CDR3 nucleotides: TGTGCCAGCTGTAGCGGGAGGGAAGGAGACCTCTCCTACGAGCAGTACTCC. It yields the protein CASCSGREGDLSYEQYS.

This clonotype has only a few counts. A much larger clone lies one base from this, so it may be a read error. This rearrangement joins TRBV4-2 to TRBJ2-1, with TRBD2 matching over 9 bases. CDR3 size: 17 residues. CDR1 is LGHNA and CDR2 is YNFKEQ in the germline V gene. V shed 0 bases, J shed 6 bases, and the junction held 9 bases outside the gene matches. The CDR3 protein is CASSQDTATSGCNEQFF. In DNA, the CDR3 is TGTGCCAGCAGCCAAGATACCGCGACTAGCGGCTGCAATGAGCAGTTCTTC.

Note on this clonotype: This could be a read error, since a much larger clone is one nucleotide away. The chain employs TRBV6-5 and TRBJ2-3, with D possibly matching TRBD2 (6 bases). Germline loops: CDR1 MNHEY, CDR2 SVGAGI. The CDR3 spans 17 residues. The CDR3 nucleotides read TGTGCCAACAGTTACGGGGCGGGGACGACTAGCACAGATACGCAGTATTTT. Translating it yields CANSYGAGTTSTDTQYF.

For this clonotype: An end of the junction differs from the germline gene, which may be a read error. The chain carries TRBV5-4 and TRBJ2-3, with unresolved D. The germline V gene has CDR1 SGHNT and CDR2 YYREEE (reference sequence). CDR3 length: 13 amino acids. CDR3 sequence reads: CAGSLAGTDTQYF. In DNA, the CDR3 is TGTGCCGGCAGCTTGGCCGGGACAGATACGCAGTATTTT.

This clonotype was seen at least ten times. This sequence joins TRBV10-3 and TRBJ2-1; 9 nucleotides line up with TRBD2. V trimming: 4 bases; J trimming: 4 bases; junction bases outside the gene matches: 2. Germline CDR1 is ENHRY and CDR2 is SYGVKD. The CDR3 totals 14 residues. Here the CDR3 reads CAISGLADYNEQFF. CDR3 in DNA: TGTGCCATCAGTGGACTAGCGGATTACAATGAGCAGTTCTTC.

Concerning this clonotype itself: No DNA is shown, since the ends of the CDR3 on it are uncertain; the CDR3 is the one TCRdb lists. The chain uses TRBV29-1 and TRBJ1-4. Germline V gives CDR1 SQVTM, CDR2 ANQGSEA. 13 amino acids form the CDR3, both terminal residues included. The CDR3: CSVGAGAREPLFF.

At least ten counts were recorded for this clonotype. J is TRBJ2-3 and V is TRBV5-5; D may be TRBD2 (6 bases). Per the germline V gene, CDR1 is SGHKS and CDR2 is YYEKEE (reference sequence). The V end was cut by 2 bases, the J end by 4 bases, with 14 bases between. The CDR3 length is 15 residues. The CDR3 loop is CASSFTSGSPDTQYF. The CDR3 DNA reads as TGTGCCAGCAGCTTTACTTCCGGGAGCCCAGATACGCAGTATTTT.

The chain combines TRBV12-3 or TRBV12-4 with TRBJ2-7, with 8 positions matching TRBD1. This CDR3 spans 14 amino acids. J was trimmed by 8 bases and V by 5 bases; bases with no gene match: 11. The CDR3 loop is CASSPPGQVDKQYF. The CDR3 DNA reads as TGTGCCAGCAGTCCACCGGGACAGGTGGACAAGCAGTACTTC.

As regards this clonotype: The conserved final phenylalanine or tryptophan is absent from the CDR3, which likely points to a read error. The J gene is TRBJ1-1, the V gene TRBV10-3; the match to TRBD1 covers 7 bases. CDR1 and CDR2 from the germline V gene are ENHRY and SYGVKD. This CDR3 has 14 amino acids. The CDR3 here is CAVSARGKNTEAFL. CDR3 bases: TGTGCCGTCAGTGCCAGGGGGAAAAACACTGAAGCTTTCCTT.

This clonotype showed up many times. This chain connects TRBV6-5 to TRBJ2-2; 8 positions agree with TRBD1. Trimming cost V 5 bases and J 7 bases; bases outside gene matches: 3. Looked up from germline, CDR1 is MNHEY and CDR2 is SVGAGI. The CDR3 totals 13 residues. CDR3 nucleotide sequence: TGTGCCAGCAGTACCGACAGGGGCGGGGAGCTGTTTTTT. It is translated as CASSTDRGGELFF.

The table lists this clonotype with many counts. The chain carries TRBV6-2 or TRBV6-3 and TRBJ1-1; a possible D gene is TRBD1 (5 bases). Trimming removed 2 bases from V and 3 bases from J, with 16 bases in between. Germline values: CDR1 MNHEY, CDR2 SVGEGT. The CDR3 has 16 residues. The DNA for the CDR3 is TGTGCCAGCAGTTACCCCCAGGGTACAAGGGACACTGAAGCTTTCTTT. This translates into CASSYPQGTRDTEAFF.

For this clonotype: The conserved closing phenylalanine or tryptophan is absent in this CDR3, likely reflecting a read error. CDR3 sequence: CASSQWSDPGTGGDQPQHL. The CDR3 coding sequence is TGTGCCAGCAGCCAATGGTCGGACCCGGGGACAGGGGGCGATCAGCCCCAGCATTTG. V gene TRBV4-2 combines with J gene TRBJ1-5, with 12 bases matching TRBD1. Losses at the gene ends were 2 bases for V and 5 bases for J; bases not matched to a gene: 13. Germline V gives CDR1 LGHNA, CDR2 YNFKEQ. The CDR3 covers 19 residues.

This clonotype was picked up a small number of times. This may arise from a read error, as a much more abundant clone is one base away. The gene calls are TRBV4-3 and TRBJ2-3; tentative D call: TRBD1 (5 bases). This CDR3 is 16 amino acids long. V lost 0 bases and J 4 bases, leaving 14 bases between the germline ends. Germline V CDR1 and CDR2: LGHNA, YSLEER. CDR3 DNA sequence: TGCGCCAGCAGCCAAGAGCGACATGGGGCCGCAGATACGCAGTATTTT. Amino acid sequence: CASSQERHGAADTQYF.

CDR3 region: CASSPVGSSYNEQFF. For the CDR3, the DNA is TGCGCCAGCAGCCCAGTGGGAAGCTCCTACAATGAGCAGTTCTTC. V gene TRBV4-1 combines with J gene TRBJ2-1, with no clear D. This CDR3 has 15 amino acids. Per the germline V gene, CDR1 is MGHRA and CDR2 is YSYEKL. Trimming stripped 4 bases from V and 0 bases from J, with 10 bases between.

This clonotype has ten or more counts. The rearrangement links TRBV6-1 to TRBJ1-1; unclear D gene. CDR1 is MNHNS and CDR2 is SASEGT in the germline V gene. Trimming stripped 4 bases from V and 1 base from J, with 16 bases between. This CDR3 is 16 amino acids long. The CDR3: CASSVPNRGPNTEAFF. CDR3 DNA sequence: TGTGCCAGCAGTGTCCCCAACCGGGGTCCGAACACTGAAGCTTTCTTT.

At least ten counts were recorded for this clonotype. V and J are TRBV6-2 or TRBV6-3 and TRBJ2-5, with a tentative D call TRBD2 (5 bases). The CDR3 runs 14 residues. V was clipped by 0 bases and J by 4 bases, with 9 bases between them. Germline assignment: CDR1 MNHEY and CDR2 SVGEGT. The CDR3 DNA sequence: TGTGCCAGCAGTTACTCTCGCGGGTCAGAGACCCAGTACTTC. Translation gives CASSYSRGSETQYF.

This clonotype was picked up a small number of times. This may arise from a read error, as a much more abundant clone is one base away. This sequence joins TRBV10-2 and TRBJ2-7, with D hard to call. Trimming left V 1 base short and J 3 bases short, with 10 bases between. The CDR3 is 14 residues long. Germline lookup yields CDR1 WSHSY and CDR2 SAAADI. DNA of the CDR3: TGCGCCAGCAGTGAGTATCGGATGAGCTACGAGCAGTACTTC. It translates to CASSEYRMSYEQYF.

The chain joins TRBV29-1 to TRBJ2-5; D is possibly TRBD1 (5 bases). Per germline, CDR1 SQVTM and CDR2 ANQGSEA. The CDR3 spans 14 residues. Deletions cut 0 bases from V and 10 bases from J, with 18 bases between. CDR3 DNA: TGCAGCGTTGAAGATGTCGGACAAGGAGAGGTCCAGTACTTC. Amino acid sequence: CSVEDVGQGEVQYF.